Only a few counts were recorded for the clone carrying this T cell receptor beta chain. Antigen: not known. This sample was included in a study of cytomegalovirus exposure and HLA in healthy donors. Germline CDR1 is MNHNY and CDR2 is SVGAGI (reference sequence). The CDR3 runs to 16 residues. The V gene end was trimmed by 4 bases and the J gene end by 4 bases; junction bases not matched to a gene: 13. Primers for the PCR totalled 60 Vbeta and 13 Jbeta. The data were produced by immunoSEQ multiplex PCR, yet TCRdb's version contains in-frame clones alone and is incomplete. The table shows about 180,000 clones, with under 90% occurring only once. Study results and limitations: In an earlier analysis, in 540 or so donors, most V segments appeared productive either ~90% or ~30% of the time. Associated with HLA alleles at 0.05 false discovery rate in a later analysis were 15,000 to 20,000 TCR beta sequences. The investigators catalogued 150 or so TCR beta chains as cytomegalovirus-associated.

The chain combines TRBV6-6 with TRBJ2-7; TRBD2 matches at 7 bases. The origin of this receptor is a man aged 30-40 years in good health and CMV-seropositive. Material for sequencing was PBMCs. In DNA, the CDR3 is TGTGCCAGCAGTTCGCGTCGTGCGGGAGACGTGTACGAGCAGTACTTC. Its protein is CASSSRRAGDVYEQYF.